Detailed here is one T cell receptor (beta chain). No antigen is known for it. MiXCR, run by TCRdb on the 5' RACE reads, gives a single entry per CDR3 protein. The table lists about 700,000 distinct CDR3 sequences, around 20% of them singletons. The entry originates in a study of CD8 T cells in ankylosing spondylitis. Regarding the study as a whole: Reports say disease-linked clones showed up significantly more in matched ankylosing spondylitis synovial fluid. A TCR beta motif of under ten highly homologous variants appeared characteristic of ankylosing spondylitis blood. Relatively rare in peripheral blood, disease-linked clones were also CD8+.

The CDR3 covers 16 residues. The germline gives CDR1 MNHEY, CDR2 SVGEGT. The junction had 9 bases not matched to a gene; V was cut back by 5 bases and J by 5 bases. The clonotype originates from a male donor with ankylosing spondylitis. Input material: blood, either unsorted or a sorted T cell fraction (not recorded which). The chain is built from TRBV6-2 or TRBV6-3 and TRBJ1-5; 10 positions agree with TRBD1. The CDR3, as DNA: TGTGCCAGCAGTCGCCGGGACAGGGGAAGTGATCAGCCCCAGCATTTT. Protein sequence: CASSRRDRGSDQPQHF.